This T cell receptor (beta chain) was recovered during a study of Tregs in tolerant kidney transplant recipients. Study-wide findings and caveats: Findings come from small patient numbers and require larger validation. This study did not directly address biological reproducibility.

Method: immunoSEQ multiplex PCR; TCRdb's copy keeps in-frame clones and lacks some. The sample lists about 64,000 clones, approximately 87% seen once, with 3.8% in the top ten. A note on this clone: Its antigen is still unknown.

Mixed chimerism was transient after nonmyeloablative marrow transplants from related graft donors. Unstimulated Tregs (CD4+CD25+CD127-) and CD4+CD25- non-Tregs were sorted from PBMCs. The clonotype comes from a human patient who received a combined kidney and bone marrow transplant. Part of the T cells may come from the graft donor. The sequences come from CD4+ T cells from blood (PBMCs), collected 6 months after the transplant.

The CDR3 region is CASSLSGLPQGGYTF. The CDR3 DNA is TGTGCCAGCAGTCTGTCAGGGCTCCCTCAGGGTGGCTACACCTTC. The V call is TRBV25-1, the J call TRBJ1-2, with D perhaps TRBD1 (5 bases). The CDR3 sequence is 15 residues long. The ends were cut back, 5 bases at V and 7 bases at J, with 20 bases in the middle. CDR1 MGHDK and CDR2 SYGVNS come from the germline V gene.